The 26 T cell receptor beta chains below all came from one sample that was sequenced in a study of blood T cell repertoires in COVID-19. TCRdb's table, derived via immunoSEQ multiplex PCR, lists solely in-frame clones and lacks some. Of some 300,000 clones in the sample, about nine tenths were seen once. Material: PBMCs or T cells enriched from blood (not recorded which). The receptors here all came from a woman aged 30 to 39 who had recovered from COVID-19.

The rearrangement joins TRBV18 to TRBJ1-2; 8 bases match TRBD1. Unmatched junction bases numbered 21, after V lost 3 bases and J lost 6 bases. Looked up from germline, CDR1 is KGHSH and CDR2 is LQKENI. CDR3 size: 19 residues. This CDR3 is CASSPPTGTGSTRGNGYTF. The CDR3 DNA is TGTGCCAGCTCACCTCCTACCGGGACAGGATCTACAAGGGGCAATGGCTACACCTTC.

The V gene is TRBV7-6, the J gene TRBJ1-2; 7 positions agree with TRBD1. This CDR3 spans 14 amino acids. V was pared by 5 bases and J by 8 bases, with 11 bases of the junction left unmatched. Germline V gives CDR1 SGHVS, CDR2 FNYEAQ. CDR3 sequence (DNA): TGTGCCAGCAGCCCCACAACAGGGGCGGTAGGCTACACCTTC. Its protein is CASSPTTGAVGYTF. Full variable domain (remainder filled in from reference TRBV7-6 and TRBJ1-2): GAGVSQSPRYKVTKRGQDVALRCDPISGHVSLYWYRQALGQGPEFLTYFNYEAQQDKSGLPNDRFSAERPEGSISTLTIQRTEQRDSAMYRCASSPTTGAVGYTFGSGTRLTVV.

The CDR3 bases are TGTGCCAGCAGTCCCCTCCTTAGTTTATCACACGAGCAGTACTTC. It yields the protein CASSPLLSLSHEQYF. The J gene is TRBJ2-7, the V gene TRBV27; no definite D call. Trimming pared 5 bases from V and 5 bases from J, leaving 19 bases between. CDR1 is MNHEY and CDR2 is SMNVEV in the germline V gene (reference sequence). The CDR3 is made up of 15 amino acids.

This chain connects TRBV13 to TRBJ2-1; D call uncertain. CDR1 is PRHDT, CDR2 FYEKMQ, per germline (reference sequence). V gave up 1 base and J gave up 0 bases, with 22 bases separating them. The CDR3 spans 20 residues. Here the CDR3 reads CASSLERSRSARSSYNEQFF. CDR3 sequence (DNA): TGTGCCAGCAGCTTAGAACGGAGTAGATCTGCTCGAAGCTCCTACAATGAGCAGTTCTTC.

The rearrangement joins TRBV27 to TRBJ2-1; 7 bases are shared with TRBD2. CDR1 is MNHEY, CDR2 SMNVEV, per germline (reference sequence). Trimming removed 1 base from V and 6 bases from J; junction bases left unmatched: 6. The CDR3 contains 15 residues. In DNA, the CDR3 is TGTGCCAGCAGTTTATGGTCGGGGGGTAGCAATGAGCAGTTCTTC. Amino acid sequence: CASSLWSGGSNEQFF.

The CDR3 nucleotides are TGTGCCAGTACCGTTCTAGCGGGAGTTCATGAGCAGTTCTTC. It encodes CASTVLAGVHEQFF. V usage is TRBV19 and J usage is TRBJ2-1; 10 bases align to TRBD2. CDR1 and CDR2 (germline): LNHDA, SQIVND (reference sequence). CDR3 length: 14 residues. Trimming took 7 bases from V and 8 from J; bases not matched to a gene: 8.

The chain recombines TRBV19 with TRBJ1-1; 12 bases are a match to TRBD1. With V trimmed by 7 bases and J by 6 bases, 9 bases remained unmatched. Germline assignment: CDR1 LNHDA and CDR2 SQIVND (reference sequence). The CDR3 sequence is 15 residues long. The CDR3 region has the DNA TGTGCCAGTATTCCGGGACAGGGGGCGCGCGCTGAAGCTTTCTTT. It is translated as CASIPGQGARAEAFF.

The chain recombines TRBV28 with TRBJ1-5, with D possibly matching TRBD1 (5 bases). V was cut by 2 bases and J by 6 bases, with 11 bases left in between. CDR3 length: 14 residues. CDR1 is MDHEN and CDR2 is SYDVKM in the germline V gene. The CDR3 DNA is TGTGCCAGCAGTTTAGGCAGGGCAGGTCAGCCCCAGCATTTT. Translated, it gives CASSLGRAGQPQHF.

J is TRBJ1-2 and V is TRBV19, with D hard to call. V was cut by 0 bases and J by 6 bases, with 14 bases left in between. The length of the CDR3 is 15 residues. Germline-derived CDR1 and CDR2 are LNHDA and SQIVND (reference sequence). This CDR3 is CASSIDLEITDGYTF. The CDR3 bases are TGTGCCAGTAGTATAGATTTGGAGATTACTGATGGCTACACCTTC.

The rearrangement uses TRBV19 and TRBJ1-3; 8 bases fit TRBD1. From germline, CDR1 is LNHDA and CDR2 SQIVND (reference sequence). The V gene end was trimmed by 7 bases and the J gene end by 3 bases; junction bases not matched to a gene: 14. The CDR3 length is 17 residues. The CDR3 spells CASTRQGFQRFGNTIYF. The DNA of the CDR3 is TGTGCCAGTACACGACAGGGGTTTCAGCGTTTTGGAAACACCATATATTTT.

The J gene is TRBJ1-5, the V gene TRBV5-1; D may be TRBD1 (5 bases). The CDR3 covers 14 residues. V lost 4 bases to trimming and J lost 5 bases, with 13 bases between them. Per the germline V gene, CDR1 is SGHRS and CDR2 is YFSETQ. The DNA of the CDR3 is TGCGCCAGCAGCGTCGACAGCCCTCATCAGCCCCAGCATTTT. It is translated as CASSVDSPHQPQHF.

The chain has TRBV6-5 and TRBJ1-1, with D possibly being TRBD1 (5 bases). The ends were cut back, 4 bases at V and 6 bases at J, with 9 bases in the middle. Germline CDR1 and CDR2: MNHEY and SVGAGI. The CDR3 has 12 residues. The CDR3 sequence: CASSSARAEAFF. The DNA of the CDR3 is TGTGCCAGCAGTTCGGCCAGGGCTGAAGCTTTCTTT.

This clone was seen at least ten times. The chain joins TRBV6-4 to TRBJ1-6; 7 bases map to TRBD1. V shed 3 bases and J 5 bases; nucleotides not matched to a gene: 1. Germline loops: CDR1 MRHNA, CDR2 SNTAGT. The CDR3 sequence is 14 residues long. This CDR3 is CASSETGDNSPLHF. CDR3 sequence (DNA): TGTGCCAGCAGTGAAACAGGGGATAATTCACCCCTCCACTTT.

V usage is TRBV6-5 and J usage is TRBJ2-7, with a possible D match to TRBD1 (5 bases). CDR1 and CDR2 (germline): MNHEY, SVGAGI. This CDR3 contains 14 residues. V was pared by 3 bases and J by 6 bases, with 15 bases between. The CDR3 protein is CASSYGRVTGEQYF. The CDR3 region has the DNA TGTGCCAGCAGTTATGGCAGGGTGACCGGCGAGCAGTACTTC.

V and J are TRBV13 and TRBJ2-1; D is unresolved. This CDR3 spans 14 amino acids. CDR1 is PRHDT, CDR2 FYEKMQ, per germline (reference sequence). V dropped 5 bases and J dropped 0 bases, with 8 bases sitting between them. Here the CDR3 DNA reads TGTGCCAGCAGCCCGCGGAGCTCCTACAATGAGCAGTTCTTC. It is translated as CASSPRSSYNEQFF.

The chain uses TRBV7-2 and TRBJ2-7, with 10 nucleotides matching TRBD2. The J segment lost 2 bases and the V segment lost 2 bases, leaving 6 bases of the junction unmatched. Germline-derived CDR1 and CDR2 are SGHTA and FQGNSA. The CDR3 runs 16 residues. CDR3 nucleotide sequence: TGTGCCAGCAGCTTAAGTGGGACTAGCGAAACCTACGAGCAGTACTTC. It specifies CASSLSGTSETYEQYF.

The J gene is TRBJ1-2, the V gene TRBV10-1; tentatively, D is TRBD1 (6 bases). CDR1 and CDR2 from the germline V gene are WNHNN and SYGVQD (reference sequence). Deletions cut 4 bases from V and 4 bases from J, with 22 bases between. This CDR3 spans 17 amino acids. The CDR3 protein is CASSVKGRGTFLYGYTF. Here the CDR3 DNA reads TGCGCCAGCAGTGTTAAGGGGAGAGGGACATTTCTCTATGGCTACACCTTC.

The chain employs TRBV19 and TRBJ1-1; D perhaps matches TRBD1 (6 bases). Per germline, CDR1 LNHDA and CDR2 SQIVND (reference sequence). V dropped 9 bases and J dropped 8 bases, with 25 bases sitting between them. The length of the CDR3 is 15 residues. In nucleotides, the CDR3 is TGTGCCAGCTCGAACCCCCTACAGGGCCGCGTAGAAGCTTTCTTT. It codes for CASSNPLQGRVEAFF. The whole variable domain, remainder taken from reference TRBV19 and TRBJ1-1, is DGGITQSPKYLFRKEGQNVTLSCEQNLNHDAMYWYRQDPGQGLRLIYYSQIVNDFQKGDIAEGYSVSREKKESFPLTVTSAQKNPTAFYLCASSNPLQGRVEAFFGQGTRLTVV.

This clone appeared once. The rearrangement uses TRBV6-5 and TRBJ2-2, with a possible D match to TRBD2 (7 bases). The CDR3 loop spans 14 amino acids. Germline assignment: CDR1 MNHEY and CDR2 SVGAGI. V lost 8 bases, J lost 4 bases, and 14 bases lay in between. The CDR3 region has the DNA TGTGCCAGCTCCGGGGGGCGCAGCACCGGGGAGCTGTTTTTT. Translated: CASSGGRSTGELFF.

The chain couples TRBV27 to TRBJ2-3; 7 positions agree with TRBD2. Germline V lookup: CDR1 MNHEY, CDR2 SMNVEV (reference sequence). CDR3 length: 14 residues. The V segment lost 10 bases and the J segment 1 base; nucleotides outside the gene matches: 8. CDR3 sequence reads: CATQEGGGTDTQYF. The CDR3 DNA follows: TGTGCCACCCAGGAGGGAGGGGGCACAGATACGCAGTATTTT.

The J gene is TRBJ2-3, the V gene TRBV12-3 or TRBV12-4; TRBD1 is a possible D gene (5 bases). V lost 5 bases and J 3 bases, leaving 6 bases between the germline ends. The CDR3 sequence is 12 residues long. This CDR3 is CASSRQTDTQYF. The CDR3 bases are TGTGCCAGCAGTAGACAGACAGATACGCAGTATTTT.

The V and J genes are TRBV19 and TRBJ2-1; 7 positions agree with TRBD1. Trimming took 5 bases from V and 9 from J; bases not matched to a gene: 10. CDR1 and CDR2 from the germline V gene are LNHDA and SQIVND (reference sequence). CDR3 length: 14 residues. The CDR3, as DNA: TGTGCCAGTAGTCCCGGCGACAGGGCAGGTGAGCAGTTCTTC. Translating it yields CASSPGDRAGEQFF.

CDR3 in amino acids: CASSSYEREATDTQYF. The CDR3, as DNA: TGTGCCAGCAGCTCTTATGAGCGGGAAGCCACAGATACGCAGTATTTT. The rearrangement uses TRBV7-2 and TRBJ2-3; TRBD2 matches at 7 bases. The junction had 9 bases not matched to a gene; V was cut back by 4 bases and J by 2 bases. Germline CDR1 and CDR2: SGHTA and FQGNSA. The CDR3 sequence is 16 residues long.

CDR3 residues: CASSLILPGGPSSYNEQFF. Here the CDR3 DNA reads TGTGCCAGCAGTTTAATACTTCCAGGGGGGCCGAGCTCCTACAATGAGCAGTTCTTC. V gene TRBV27 combines with J gene TRBJ2-1; D perhaps matches TRBD1 (7 bases). V was trimmed by 2 bases and J by 0 bases, leaving 20 bases between them. This CDR3 is built from 19 residues. Germline V gene data show CDR1 as MNHEY and CDR2 as SMNVEV (reference sequence).

The chain combines TRBV5-6 with TRBJ1-2; TRBD1 matches at 9 bases. Per germline, CDR1 SGHDT and CDR2 YYEEEE. With 0 bases clipped from V and 3 bases from J, the junction kept 3 bases outside the gene matches. This CDR3 is 15 amino acids long. The CDR3 region has the DNA TGTGCCAGCAGCTTGGGACAGGGGGGGTACTATGGCTACACCTTC. Translated: CASSLGQGGYYGYTF. Complete variable domain (other parts from reference TRBV5-6 and TRBJ1-2): DAGVTQSPTHLIKTRGQQVTLRCSPKSGHDTVSWYQQALGQGPQFIFQYYEEEERQRGNFPDRFSGHQFPNYSSELNVNALLLGDSALYLCASSLGQGGYYGYTFGSGTRLTVV.

The chain couples TRBV21-1 to TRBJ2-7; the D call of TRBD1 is as the table states it, not checked on the DNA. TRBV21-1 is a listed pseudogene. This CDR3 is built from 14 residues. In DNA form, the CDR3 reads TGTGCCAGCAGCAGAGACAGGGGGGGCGACGAGCAGTACTTC. Amino acid sequence: CASSRDRGGDEQYF.